The rows below give T cell receptor beta chains drawn from one sample of a study of cytomegalovirus exposure and HLA in healthy donors. Assay: immunoSEQ multiplex PCR; the TCRdb copy retains only in-frame clones and omits some. Altogether around 120,000 clones are present, approximately 79% being singletons, with the ten largest covering around 15%. Sequencing was performed on PBMCs. The receptors were gathered from a man aged 45-65 years in good health and CMV-seropositive. CDR3s include the opening cysteine and the closing phenylalanine or tryptophan. The D gene is left open where the match is weak. Not all rows give a size; the values are once, few, many and, for expanded clones, a class.

size: .; J: TRBJ1-1; V: TRBV2; D: TRBD1; DNA: TGTGCCAGCAGCCCCCTTGACAGGGAGGACACTGAAGCTTTCTTT; CDR3: CASSPLDREDTEAFF
size: few; J: TRBJ1-2; V: TRBV15; D: .; DNA: TGTGCCACCAGCAGAGATAGTCGTGGCTACACCTTC; CDR3: CATSRDSRGYTF
size: few; J: TRBJ2-7; V: TRBV5-8; D: .; DNA: TGTGCCAGCAGCTTGGGACAACTCTTGGAGCAGTACTTC; CDR3: CASSLGQLLEQYF
size: .; J: TRBJ2-1; V: TRBV6-4; D: TRBD2; DNA: TGTGCCAGCAGTCAGGAGGGACTAGCGGGGTACAATGAGCAGTTCTTC; CDR3: CASSQEGLAGYNEQFF
size: .; J: TRBJ2-5; V: TRBV5-6; D: TRBD2; DNA: TGTGCCAGCAGCGAAGGACTAGCGGGGGTCAAGGAGACCCAGTACTTC; CDR3: CASSEGLAGVKETQYF
size: .; J: TRBJ2-7; V: TRBV5-1; D: TRBD2; DNA: TGCGCCAGCAGCTCGCTAGCGGGAGGTTCCTACGAGCAGTACTTC; CDR3: CASSSLAGGSYEQYF
size: .; J: TRBJ1-2; V: TRBV4-3; D: .; DNA: TGCGCCGGCAGCCGCGCGGGGGGGTACTATGGCTACACCTTC; CDR3: CAGSRAGGYYGYTF
size: few; J: TRBJ2-6; V: TRBV11-1; D: .; DNA: TGTGCCAGCAGCTTAGGGGCAGGGGCTGGGGCCAACGTCCTGACTTTC; CDR3: CASSLGAGAGANVLTF
size: .; J: TRBJ2-1; V: TRBV7-2; D: .; DNA: TGTGCCAGCAGCTTAGCGGCAGCGAGCTCCTACAATGAGCAGTTCTTC; CDR3: CASSLAAASSYNEQFF
size: .; J: TRBJ2-7; V: TRBV29-1; D: .; DNA: TGCAGCGTTGATTGGGAGGGGGGGTACGAGCAGTACTTC; CDR3: CSVDWEGGYEQYF
size: .; J: TRBJ2-7; V: TRBV29-1; D: TRBD2; DNA: TGCAGCGTTGGAGGACTAGCGGGAGAAACCCCCTCCTACGAGCAGTACTTC; CDR3: CSVGGLAGETPSYEQYF
size: .; J: TRBJ2-7; V: TRBV7-2; D: .; DNA: TGTGCCAGCAGCTTCGACAGCTACGAGCAGTACTTC; CDR3: CASSFDSYEQYF
size: .; J: TRBJ1-5; V: TRBV19; D: .; DNA: TGTGCCAGTAGTATTTTAAATCAGCCCCAGCATTTT; CDR3: CASSILNQPQHF
size: .; J: TRBJ2-4; V: TRBV5-4; D: .; DNA: TGTGCCAGCAGCTTATCAGGAAACATTCAGTACTTC; CDR3: CASSLSGNIQYF
size: .; J: TRBJ1-4; V: TRBV7-9; D: TRBD1; DNA: TGTGCCAGCAGCGCCCGACAGGGGTGGGGACATGAGGGGAAACTGTTTTTT; CDR3: CASSARQGWGHEGKLFF
size: once; J: TRBJ1-4; V: TRBV2; D: TRBD1; DNA: TGTGCCAGCACCGAAGGGACAGGCTATAATGAAAAACTGTTTTTT; CDR3: CASTEGTGYNEKLFF
size: .; J: TRBJ2-1; V: TRBV28; D: .; DNA: TGTGCCAGCAGTTTACGTTGGGTCGGGGGAAGGGAGCAGTTCTTC; CDR3: CASSLRWVGGREQFF
size: .; J: TRBJ1-2; V: TRBV14; D: .; DNA: TGTGCCAGCAGCCAAGAGGGGCGTTATGGCTATGGCTACACCTTC; CDR3: CASSQEGRYGYGYTF
size: .; J: TRBJ2-7; V: TRBV4-3; D: .; DNA: TGCGCCAGCAACCAAGAGGGCGGGTACGAGCAGTACTTC; CDR3: CASNQEGGYEQYF
size: .; J: TRBJ2-2; V: TRBV18; D: .; DNA: TGTGCCAGCTCACTCGGGACACCATCGAACACCGGGGAGCTGTTTTTT; CDR3: CASSLGTPSNTGELFF
size: .; J: TRBJ2-6; V: TRBV5-8; D: TRBD1; DNA: TGTGCCAGCAGCTTGAGTACAGGGGGCGCGTCGGGGGCCAACGTCCTGACTTTC; CDR3: CASSLSTGGASGANVLTF
size: .; J: TRBJ1-2; V: TRBV5-5; D: .; DNA: TGTGCCAGCAGCTTAGCGGGACCGCCCGGAGGCTATGGCTACACCTTC; CDR3: CASSLAGPPGGYGYTF
size: .; J: TRBJ1-3; V: TRBV15; D: TRBD1; DNA: TGTGCCACCAGGTTTGACAGGGAGAACGAAAACACCATATATTTT; CDR3: CATRFDRENENTIYF
size: once; J: TRBJ2-1; V: TRBV5-1; D: TRBD2; DNA: TGCGCCAGCCGCCAACTAGCGGGGGGGCTCGATGAGCAGTTCTTC; CDR3: CASRQLAGGLDEQFF
size: once; J: TRBJ2-1; V: TRBV5-1; D: TRBD2; DNA: TGCGCCAGCAGCTTGCCACTAGCGGGAGGGGCCGATGAGCAGTTCTTC; CDR3: CASSLPLAGGADEQFF
size: .; J: TRBJ2-7; V: TRBV7-9; D: .; DNA: TGTGCCAGCAGCTTAGTAGTGTATAAGCAGTACTTC; CDR3: CASSLVVYKQYF
size: .; J: TRBJ2-7; V: TRBV10-2; D: .; DNA: TGCGCCAGCACTCGGGTGGAGGCCTACGAGCAGTACTTC; CDR3: CASTRVEAYEQYF
size: medium-sized; J: TRBJ2-7; V: TRBV5-5; D: TRBD1; DNA: TGTGCCAGCAGCTTGGGACAGGGATCCCCCTACGAGCAGTACTTC; CDR3: CASSLGQGSPYEQYF
size: .; J: TRBJ2-2; V: TRBV29-1; D: .; DNA: TGCAGCGTTGAAGATACAAGCGCCGGGGAGCTGTTTTTT; CDR3: CSVEDTSAGELFF
size: .; J: TRBJ2-7; V: TRBV4-3; D: TRBD1; DNA: TGCGCCAGCAGCCAAGAAGGGACAGGGACAGGTTACGAGCAGTACTTC; CDR3: CASSQEGTGTGYEQYF
size: .; J: TRBJ1-1; V: TRBV6-5; D: .; DNA: TGTGCCAGCAGTTACTCGATGACCCGGCGGTACACTGAAGCTTTCTTT; CDR3: CASSYSMTRRYTEAFF
size: .; J: TRBJ1-4; V: TRBV14; D: .; DNA: TGTGCCAGCAGCCAAGGGGGGCGGCGGACTAATGAAAAACTGTTTTTT; CDR3: CASSQGGRRTNEKLFF
size: .; J: TRBJ1-2; V: TRBV7-2; D: TRBD1; DNA: TGTGCCAGCAGCCCGAACGGACAGGGGGGTTCGGGCTACACCTTC; CDR3: CASSPNGQGGSGYTF
size: .; J: TRBJ2-5; V: TRBV18; D: .; DNA: TGTGCCAGCTCACCTGAGGAGACCCAGTACTTC; CDR3: CASSPEETQYF
size: once; J: TRBJ2-1; V: TRBV6-1; D: TRBD2; DNA: TGTGCCAGCACTCTAGAGCGGGAGGGGTACAATGAGCAGTTCTTC; CDR3: CASTLEREGYNEQFF
size: .; J: TRBJ2-2; V: TRBV27; D: TRBD1; DNA: TGTGCCAGCAGGCAGACAGGGTCTAGCACCGGGGAGCTGTTTTTT; CDR3: CASRQTGSSTGELFF
size: .; J: TRBJ1-1; V: TRBV14; D: .; DNA: TGTGCCAGCAGCCAAGACCCGTCCCCGAACACTGAAGCTTTCTTT; CDR3: CASSQDPSPNTEAFF
size: .; J: TRBJ1-3; V: TRBV6-5; D: .; DNA: TGTGCCACAAGGCAAAGGGGAATCTCTGGAAACACCATATATTTT; CDR3: CATRQRGISGNTIYF
size: .; J: TRBJ1-5; V: TRBV28; D: .; DNA: TGTGCCAGCAACTTCGGCAGGGGCAATCAGCCCCAGCATTTT; CDR3: CASNFGRGNQPQHF
size: .; J: TRBJ2-1; V: TRBV27; D: TRBD1; DNA: TGTGCCAGCCGAAGGACAGGAAAAAATGAGCAGTTCTTC; CDR3: CASRRTGKNEQFF
size: .; J: TRBJ1-3; V: TRBV5-8; D: TRBD1; DNA: TGTGCCAGCAGCACCTACAGGGGGTCTGGAAACACCATATATTTT; CDR3: CASSTYRGSGNTIYF
size: .; J: TRBJ1-5; V: TRBV2; D: TRBD1; DNA: TGTGCCAGCTCCGGGACAGGGGATCAGCCCCAGCATTTT; CDR3: CASSGTGDQPQHF
size: .; J: TRBJ2-1; V: TRBV7-9; D: TRBD2; DNA: TGTTCCAGCAGCCCTGGACTAGCGGGTCAGAGCTCCTACAATGAGCAGTTCTTC; CDR3: CSSSPGLAGQSSYNEQFF
size: once; J: TRBJ1-2; V: TRBV6-5; D: .; DNA: TGTGCCACCAAGTTGGTCAGGGGAAACTATGGCTACACCTTC; CDR3: CATKLVRGNYGYTF
size: .; J: TRBJ1-1; V: TRBV5-4; D: TRBD1; DNA: TGTGCCAGCAGCTCGCCGGGACAGGAAAGGAACACTGAAGCTTTCTTT; CDR3: CASSSPGQERNTEAFF
size: .; J: TRBJ1-5; V: TRBV10-2; D: .; DNA: TGCGCCATCAGCCTACAGGTGAATCAGCCCCAGCATTTT; CDR3: CAISLQVNQPQHF
size: .; J: TRBJ1-1; V: TRBV7-9; D: TRBD1; DNA: TGTGCCAGCAGCTCCATGGGACAGGGGAACACTGAAGCTTTCTTT; CDR3: CASSSMGQGNTEAFF
size: .; J: TRBJ1-1; V: TRBV5-1; D: .; DNA: TGCGCCAGCAGCTTGGCGAGCGGGCCGGGGAACACTGAAGCTTTCTTT; CDR3: CASSLASGPGNTEAFF
size: once; J: TRBJ2-7; V: TRBV12-5; D: .; DNA: TGTGCTAGTGGTCCCTCTAGTCCTTACGAGCAGTACTTC; CDR3: CASGPSSPYEQYF
size: few; J: TRBJ1-6; V: TRBV5-5; D: TRBD1; DNA: TGTGCCAGCAGCTTGGGGGACAGAGCAAATAATTCACCCCTCCACTTT; CDR3: CASSLGDRANNSPLHF
size: .; J: TRBJ2-6; V: TRBV18; D: TRBD1; DNA: TGTGCCAGCTCACGACAGGGACAGACTCTCCGGGTTCTCTCTGGGGCCAACGTCCTGACTTTC; CDR3: CASSRQGQTLRVLSGANVLTF